The 25 T cell receptor beta chains listed next were all sequenced from one sample in a study of CD8 T cells in ankylosing spondylitis. Via MiXCR, TCRdb re-called the 5' RACE reads, giving one row per CDR3 protein. The table has around 340,000 distinct CDR3 sequences, 20% to 25% seen once. Sequencing was performed on blood, either unsorted or a sorted T cell fraction (not recorded which). Source of these receptors: a male donor with ankylosing spondylitis or in good health (not recorded which).

This sequence joins TRBV7-9 and TRBJ2-2; 7 bases are shared with TRBD1. Germline lookup yields CDR1 SEHNR and CDR2 FQNEAQ (reference sequence). The CDR3 runs 17 residues. With V trimmed by 5 bases and J by 5 bases, 14 bases remained unmatched. CDR3 in amino acids: CASSVRDSEVGTGELFF. The CDR3, as DNA: TGTGCCAGCAGCGTCCGGGACAGCGAAGTTGGAACCGGGGAGCTGTTTTTT.

The V and J genes are TRBV20-1 and TRBJ2-1; tentatively, D is TRBD1 or TRBD2 (6 bases each). This CDR3 comprises 13 residues. From germline, CDR1 is DFQATT and CDR2 SNEGSKA (reference sequence). Here the CDR3 reads CRLGGTLYNEQFF. The CDR3 DNA is TGCAGACTCGGGGGCACATTATACAATGAGCAGTTCTTC.

V usage is TRBV5-6 and J usage is TRBJ2-5, with 7 bases lining up with TRBD1. V lost 2 bases, J lost 3 bases, and 1 base stayed unmatched. Germline CDR1 is SGHDT and CDR2 is YYEEEE. This CDR3 comprises 13 residues. CDR3 nucleotides: TGTGCCAGCAGCTTTGACAGGGAAGAGACCCAGTACTTC. Translation: CASSFDREETQYF.

This clonotype was found a few times. The genes are TRBV7-8 and TRBJ2-4; the D gene is possibly TRBD1 (6 bases). The germline CDR1 and CDR2 sequences are SGHVS and FQNEAQ. Deletions cut 4 bases from V and 0 bases from J, with 13 bases between. The CDR3 contains 16 residues. The CDR3 sequence is CASSSRAGVAKNIQYF. CDR3 sequence (DNA): TGTGCCAGCAGCTCTAGGGCAGGGGTAGCCAAAAACATTCAGTACTTC.

This rearrangement joins TRBV29-1 to TRBJ2-5, with 7 bases that match TRBD2. CDR1 SQVTM and CDR2 ANQGSEA come from the germline V gene. The J segment lost 5 bases and the V segment lost 6 bases, leaving 9 bases of the junction unmatched. The CDR3 spans 13 residues. CDR3 protein: CSVNQGLSETQYF. The CDR3, as DNA: TGCAGCGTCAACCAGGGACTATCGGAGACCCAGTACTTC.

This clonotype was counted only a few times. This chain connects TRBV6-2 or TRBV6-3 to TRBJ2-5, with 10 bases identical to TRBD2. The CDR3 loop spans 15 amino acids. Germline V CDR1 and CDR2: MNHEY, SVGEGT. With V trimmed by 2 bases and J by 4 bases, 4 bases remained unmatched. CDR3 DNA sequence: TGTGCCAGCAGTTACCTGAGCGGGGGGGCAGAGACCCAGTACTTC. Its protein is CASSYLSGGAETQYF.

J is TRBJ2-3 and V is TRBV30; 9 bases are shared with TRBD1. There are 14 residues in the CDR3. Germline CDR1 reads GTSNPN; CDR2 reads SVGIG (reference sequence). The V gene end was trimmed by 1 base and the J gene end by 3 bases; junction bases not matched to a gene: 2. CDR3 sequence reads: CAWSAGQGTDTQYF. DNA of the CDR3: TGTGCCTGGAGTGCAGGACAGGGGACAGATACGCAGTATTTT.

This clonotype was detected only a few times. The chain joins TRBV4-1 to TRBJ2-1; TRBD1 matches at 7 bases. This CDR3 has 14 amino acids. Germline trimming cut 5 bases from V and 7 bases from J; bases unmatched to any gene: 8. CDR1 is MGHRA, CDR2 YSYEKL, per germline. The CDR3 bases are TGCGCCAGCAGCTCACCGGGACAGATAAATGAGCAGTTCTTC. Translated, it gives CASSSPGQINEQFF.

The chain is built from TRBV5-1 and TRBJ2-1; D not certain. This CDR3 has 11 amino acids. Germline V gene sequence: CDR1 SGHRS, CDR2 YFSETQ. Trimming cost V 0 bases and J 8 bases, with 3 bases left between them. The CDR3 DNA is TGCGCCAGCAGCTTGGCTTATGAGCAGTTCTTC. Amino acids: CASSLAYEQFF. Full variable domain (missing parts from reference TRBV5-1 and TRBJ2-1): KAGVTQTPRYLIKTRGQQVTLSCSPISGHRSVSWYQQTPGQGLQFLFEYFSETQRNKGNFPGRFSGRQFSNSRSEMNVSTLELGDSALYLCASSLAYEQFFGPGTRLTVL.

This clonotype was seen more than once but under ten times. This chain uses TRBV12-3 or TRBV12-4 with TRBJ2-5, with TRBD2 matching over 8 bases. The CDR3 runs 15 residues. With V trimmed by 3 bases and J by 5 bases, 8 bases remained unmatched. The CDR3 region has the DNA TGTGCCAGCAGTTTGTGGACTAGCCCGGGGGAGACCCAGTACTTC. This sequence encodes CASSLWTSPGETQYF.

This chain joins TRBV7-9 and TRBJ1-2; D gene uncertain. The CDR3 sequence is 13 residues long. Germline assignment: CDR1 SEHNR and CDR2 FQNEAQ (reference sequence). The V and J ends lost 5 bases and 8 bases respectively, with 15 bases between them. CDR3 bases: TGTGCCAGCAGCAACCCGAAATCTTACGGCTACACCTTC. Amino acids: CASSNPKSYGYTF.

This clonotype was seen a handful of times. The V call is TRBV4-2, the J call TRBJ1-1; D gene uncertain. CDR3 length equals 18 residues. Germline V gene lookup returns CDR1 LGHNA and CDR2 YNFKEQ. Trimming took 1 base from V and 4 from J, leaving 22 bases between them. CDR3 sequence (DNA): TGTGCCAGCAGCCAAGTTTCGGGAGTTCGGGCGTTAGGCACTGAAGCTTTCTTT. Translated, it gives CASSQVSGVRALGTEAFF.

The chain links TRBV20-1 to TRBJ2-2, with 7 bases lining up with TRBD1. Germline lookup yields CDR1 DFQATT and CDR2 SNEGSKA (reference sequence). The CDR3 runs to 15 residues. Trimming cost V 0 bases and J 0 bases; bases outside gene matches: 1. The CDR3 DNA reads TGCAGTGCTAGAGAAGACAGGGCGAACACCGGGGAGCTGTTTTTT. It translates to CSAREDRANTGELFF.

V gene TRBV7-9 combines with J gene TRBJ2-3; 8 nucleotides match TRBD1. The CDR3 is 15 residues long. The V gene end was trimmed by 4 bases and the J gene end by 1 base; junction bases not matched to a gene: 4. The germline V gene has CDR1 SEHNR and CDR2 FQNEAQ (reference sequence). The CDR3 sequence: CASSYGQGGTDTQYF. As DNA, the CDR3 is TGTGCCAGCAGCTACGGACAGGGTGGCACAGATACGCAGTATTTT.

In this sample, this clonotype turned up a few times. The V gene is TRBV9, the J gene TRBJ2-3; D is undetermined. Germline-derived CDR1 and CDR2 are SGDLS and YYNGEE. Trimming removed 0 bases at V and 0 bases at J, with 11 bases between. CDR3 length equals 16 residues. Here the CDR3 reads CASSVDPDTSTDTQYF. The CDR3 region has the DNA TGTGCCAGCAGCGTAGACCCAGATACTAGCACAGATACGCAGTATTTT. Full variable domain (missing parts from reference TRBV9 and TRBJ2-3): DSGVTQTPKHLITATGQRVTLRCSPRSGDLSVYWYQQSLDQGLQFLIQYYNGEERAKGNILERFSAQQFPDLHSELNLSSLELGDSALYFCASSVDPDTSTDTQYFGPGTRLTVL.

The CDR3 coding sequence is TGTGCCAGTAGTATTCTACTAGGGGACTACGAGCAGTACTTC. Its translation: CASSILLGDYEQYF. The chain uses TRBV19 and TRBJ2-7; possibly TRBD1 or TRBD2 for D (5 bases each). Germline V gene data show CDR1 as LNHDA and CDR2 as SQIVND (reference sequence). There are 14 residues in the CDR3. V lost 3 bases and J 3 bases, leaving 12 bases between the germline ends.

This clonotype has ten or more counts. The gene calls are TRBV12-3 or TRBV12-4 and TRBJ2-2, with no clear D. CDR3 length: 14 residues. Trimming pared 3 bases from V and 3 bases from J, leaving 8 bases between. The CDR3 region is CASSFVGYTGELFF. CDR3 nucleotides: TGTGCCAGCAGTTTCGTCGGGTACACCGGGGAGCTGTTTTTT.

This chain uses TRBV5-6 with TRBJ2-3; tentatively, D is TRBD2 (6 bases). The V end lost 1 base, the J end lost 2 bases, and 17 bases lay between the germline ends. The CDR3 runs 17 residues. Germline lookup yields CDR1 SGHDT and CDR2 YYEEEE. The CDR3 loop is CASSLNLRRRVTDTQYF. In DNA form, the CDR3 reads TGTGCCAGCAGCTTGAATCTCCGAAGGAGGGTCACAGATACGCAGTATTTT.

In this sample, this clonotype turned up many times. V gene TRBV28 combines with J gene TRBJ1-1, with 12 bases fitting TRBD1. The ends lost 11 bases at V and 5 bases at J; junction bases unmatched: 9. Germline V gene lookup returns CDR1 MDHEN and CDR2 SYDVKM. The CDR3 spans 14 residues. CDR3 region: CAGRDRGLGTEAFF. The CDR3 DNA sequence: TGTGCCGGAAGGGACAGGGGGCTGGGGACTGAAGCTTTCTTT.

This clonotype was counted between two and nine times. A junction end diverges from the germline sequence, so it may reflect a read error. CDR3 protein: CASSLLGQGGLNFF. CDR3 sequence (DNA): TGTGCCAGCAGCCTCCTGGGACAGGGAGGTCTTAATTTCTTC. The chain couples TRBV3-1 to TRBJ1-2; TRBD1 aligns across 9 bases. CDR1 and CDR2 (germline): LGHDT, YNNKEL (reference sequence). This CDR3 comprises 14 residues. The whole variable domain, filled in from reference TRBV3-1 and TRBJ1-2, reads DTAVSQTPKYLVTQMGNDKSIKCEQNLGHDTMYWYKQDSKKFLKIMFSYNNKELIINETVPNRFSPKSPDKAHLNLHINSLELGDSAVYFCASSLLGQGGLNFFGSGTRLTVV.

This clonotype was detected only a few times. The V and J genes are TRBV20-1 and TRBJ2-5, with 9 bases aligning to TRBD1. This CDR3 region has 13 residues. Looked up from germline, CDR1 is DFQATT and CDR2 is SNEGSKA (reference sequence). The trim removed 6 bases at V and 5 bases at J, leaving 7 bases unmatched. In DNA form, the CDR3 reads TGCAGTGCGCGTACAGGGGGCCGGGAGACCCAGTACTTC. As protein: CSARTGGRETQYF.

This clonotype was seen only a few times. The rearrangement links TRBV12-3 or TRBV12-4 to TRBJ2-5; D is ambiguous. CDR3 size: 15 residues. Trimming removed 7 bases from V and 2 bases from J, with 17 bases in between. The chain's CDR3 is CASTSARAQQETQYF. CDR3 nucleotides: TGTGCCAGCACCTCCGCCCGGGCGCAACAAGAGACCCAGTACTTC.

This clonotype was seen ten or more times. The CDR3 loop reads CSARGQGFYEQYF. Here the CDR3 DNA reads TGCAGTGCCCGAGGACAGGGGTTCTACGAGCAGTACTTC. The chain recombines TRBV20-1 with TRBJ2-7; 9 bases are shared with TRBD1. The V gene end was trimmed by 6 bases and the J gene end by 3 bases; junction bases not matched to a gene: 6. The CDR3 loop spans 13 amino acids. Per the germline V gene, CDR1 is DFQATT and CDR2 is SNEGSKA (reference sequence).

This clonotype was seen a handful of times. The V call is TRBV20-1, the J call TRBJ1-1, with D possibly matching TRBD1 (6 bases). This CDR3 contains 15 residues. Looked up from germline, CDR1 is DFQATT and CDR2 is SNEGSKA (reference sequence). V gave up 3 bases and J gave up 3 bases, with 17 bases separating them. Written as DNA, the CDR3 is TGCAGTGCTAGGGGAAGGGGGGTCGGGGACACTGAAGCTTTCTTT. It codes for CSARGRGVGDTEAFF.

The CDR3: CSARGFQLYGYTF. As DNA, the CDR3 is TGCAGTGCACGAGGGTTCCAACTCTATGGCTACACCTTC. The V and J genes are TRBV20-1 and TRBJ1-2, with D hard to call. Trimming stripped 6 bases from V and 4 bases from J, with 15 bases between. The CDR3 extends over 13 amino acids. Germline assignment: CDR1 DFQATT and CDR2 SNEGSKA (reference sequence).